This T cell receptor (beta chain) came from a study of T-cell reconstitution after alpha-beta-depleted transplantation in children. Unique molecular identifiers were incorporated when the TCRbeta library was constructed. Using its own MiXCR run on the PCR reads, TCRdb lists one record per CDR3 protein. The table shows around 96,000 distinct CDR3 sequences, with 12% occurring only once. Deletions cut 7 bases from V and 1 base from J, with 17 bases between. From germline, CDR1 is SQVTM and CDR2 ANQGSEA. The CDR3 sequence is 14 residues long. This clonotype was counted many times. This chain connects TRBV29-1 to TRBJ2-7, with a tentative D call TRBD2 (5 bases). The sequence was obtained from a human donor who donated a stem cell graft to a child with inherited bone marrow failure. Here the sequenced sample was PBMCs from the stem cell graft donor, taken from the stem cell graft. Here the CDR3 reads CSARVDSLSYEQYF. The CDR3 bases are TGCAGCGCGCGTGTGGACTCACTTTCCTACGAGCAGTACTTC.